The present entry profiles one T cell receptor beta chain with its context. Its target is unknown. There are 16 residues in the CDR3. After removal of 3 bases from V and 8 bases from J, the junction contained 12 bases not matched to a gene. Germline assignment: CDR1 SEHNR and CDR2 FQNEAQ (reference sequence). A quantitative 5'-RACE method, one with molecular barcodes, was used to make TCR beta libraries. TCRdb processed the 5' RACE reads anew with MiXCR; each CDR3 protein has one entry. The sample consists of some 800,000 distinct CDR3 sequences, 10% to 15% of them appearing once. These data are taken from a study of CD8 T cells in ankylosing spondylitis. Study results and caveats: Seemingly characteristic of ankylosing spondylitis blood was a TCR beta motif consisting of about 8 highly homologous variants. Matched ankylosing spondylitis synovial fluid reportedly showed significant enrichment of disease-linked clones.

V is TRBV7-9 and J is TRBJ1-4; 7 bases align to TRBD1. Material for sequencing was blood, either unsorted or a sorted T cell fraction (not recorded which). The sequence was collected from a male donor with ankylosing spondylitis. CDR3 loop: CASSFPRQGGWEKLFF. The CDR3 DNA is TGTGCCAGCAGCTTCCCTCGACAGGGCGGGTGGGAAAAACTGTTTTTT.